Listed below are T cell receptor beta chains from one sample, sequenced in a study of neoadjuvant anti-PD-1 for oral cavity cancer. Libraries were prepared by immunoSEQ multiplex PCR; TCRdb keeps only in-frame clonotypes and omits some of them. Here the sample spans approximately 7,200 clones, approximately 54% being singletons. Source: tumor tissue, taken before nivolumab (anti-PD-1) treatment. These receptors came from a person aged 35 to 85 with oral cavity squamous cell carcinoma. The CDR3 runs from the conserved cysteine through the conserved F or W. Each record gives: J gene, clone size, V gene, D gene, CDR3 DNA, CDR3 protein. D genes are given only for firm matches. Where a row states a size, it is once, few, many or the class of an expanded clone; other rows omit it.

TRBJ1-2,NA,TRBV28,NA,TGTGCCAGCGTTGACGCGGGGCAGGGTGGTGGCTACACCTTC,CASVDAGQGGGYTF
TRBJ2-2,few,TRBV2,NA,TGTGCCAGCAGGCCAGGCACGAACACCGGGGAGCTGTTTTTT,CASRPGTNTGELFF
TRBJ2-1,NA,TRBV7-6,TRBD2,TGTGCCAGCAGCCCCCGGACTAGCGGGAGGGCCGACAATGAGCAGTTCTTC,CASSPRTSGRADNEQFF
TRBJ2-7,few,TRBV5-1,NA,TGCGCCAGCAGCTTGGACGGGGCTCGGTACGAGCAGTACTTC,CASSLDGARYEQYF
TRBJ1-1,NA,TRBV7-8,TRBD1,TGTGCCAGCAGCTTAACGGGACAGGGCGAAGCTTTCTTT,CASSLTGQGEAFF
TRBJ2-5,medium-sized,TRBV5-1,NA,TGCGCCAGCAGCTTGGATGGGACCCAGTACTTC,CASSLDGTQYF
TRBJ2-1,large,TRBV2,NA,TGTGCCAGCAGTCCCCTACGCTATGAGCAGTTCTTC,CASSPLRYEQFF
TRBJ2-3,NA,TRBV11-2,TRBD1,TGTGCCAGCAGCTTAGCCTCCGGGACAGTGGGACATACGCAGTATTTT,CASSLASGTVGHTQYF
TRBJ1-4,NA,TRBV5-1,NA,TGCGCCAGCAGCCGGGGGCAGGTCGGGGACGACGCCGAAAAACTGTTTTTT,CASSRGQVGDDAEKLFF
TRBJ1-3,NA,TRBV18,NA,TGTGCCAGCTCACCAATAGGCAACTCTGGAAACACCATATATTTT,CASSPIGNSGNTIYF
TRBJ2-1,NA,TRBV2,NA,TGTGCCAGCAGTGGTCAGGGTGGGAATGAGCAGTTCTTC,CASSGQGGNEQFF
TRBJ1-1,once,TRBV7-8,NA,TGTGCCAGCCGGAAAGGTCACACTGAAGCTTTCTTT,CASRKGHTEAFF
TRBJ2-3,few,TRBV5-1,NA,TGCGCCAGCAGCTCGGGCCATCTAAGCGCAGATACGCAGTATTTT,CASSSGHLSADTQYF
TRBJ1-5,few,TRBV19,NA,TGTGCCAGTACTCCCCGCGGGGGGGATCAGCCCCAGCATTTT,CASTPRGGDQPQHF
TRBJ2-1,few,TRBV10-3,NA,TGTGCCATCAGTGAGTCGGCCCTTCCCGAAGGGCAGTTCTTC,CAISESALPEGQFF
TRBJ1-1,few,TRBV5-1,NA,TGCGCCAGCAGCGCAAGAGGGGCGTGGAACACTGAAGCTTTCTTT,CASSARGAWNTEAFF
TRBJ2-5,NA,TRBV2,TRBD2,TGTGCCAGCAGGCCGCTAGCGGGGGCAGGGGAGACCCAGTACTTC,CASRPLAGAGETQYF
TRBJ1-3,NA,TRBV28,NA,TGTGCCAGCAGTTTAAGCGACGTCCGTCGAGGAAACACCATATATTTT,CASSLSDVRRGNTIYF
TRBJ2-7,NA,TRBV5-6,NA,TGTGCCAGCAGCTTGGAACGGAGGACAGCCTCCTACGAGCAGTACTTC,CASSLERRTASYEQYF
TRBJ1-1,NA,TRBV6-6,TRBD1,TGTGCCAGCAATGACAGGGTGAAAGGCACTGAAGCTTTCTTT,CASNDRVKGTEAFF
TRBJ1-2,NA,TRBV7-9,NA,TGTGCCAGCAGCTTAGCACAGGGCTGGGGCTACACCTTC,CASSLAQGWGYTF
TRBJ2-7,NA,TRBV7-3,TRBD1,TGTGCCAGCAGCCCAGACACCGGGACAGGGTCTGGAGAGCAGTACTTC,CASSPDTGTGSGEQYF
TRBJ2-7,few,TRBV10-2,TRBD1,TGCGCCAGCAGAGCCGGGACAGGTGCCTACGAGCAGTACTTC,CASRAGTGAYEQYF
TRBJ1-4,NA,TRBV7-2,NA,TGTGCCAGCAGCCTCGACAGTTCAACTAATGAAAAACTGTTTTTT,CASSLDSSTNEKLFF
TRBJ1-4,NA,TRBV6-5,NA,TGTGCCAGCAGTTACTCAGGAGGGGCTCGTGAAAAACTGTTTTTT,CASSYSGGAREKLFF
TRBJ1-1,few,TRBV6-5,TRBD1,TGTGCCAGCAGCTCCACAGGGGGGTCCACTGAAGCTTTCTTT,CASSSTGGSTEAFF
TRBJ1-6,NA,TRBV5-4,TRBD1,TGTGCCAGCAGCCAAGAGGTTGTACAGGGGGCTGGTAATTCACCCCTCCACTTT,CASSQEVVQGAGNSPLHF
TRBJ2-2,NA,TRBV9,NA,TGTGCCAGCAGCGTGGACCTAACCGGGGAGCTGTTTTTT,CASSVDLTGELFF
TRBJ1-2,few,TRBV19,NA,TGTGCCAGTAGTTTTATCGACAGAGGCCCTAAAGGCTACACCTTC,CASSFIDRGPKGYTF
TRBJ1-1,NA,TRBV10-3,NA,TGTGCCATCAGTGAGTCGGAGCCGCGGGCTTTCTTT,CAISESEPRAFF
TRBJ1-6,NA,TRBV27,NA,TGTGCCAGCAGGTCTCGACCCGGACGCTCCTATAATTCACCCCTCCACTTT,CASRSRPGRSYNSPLHF
TRBJ2-7,few,TRBV6-5,NA,TGTGCCAGCAGTTACTTCTTAGACAGTGGGGAGCAGTACTTC,CASSYFLDSGEQYF
TRBJ2-2,NA,TRBV18,TRBD1,TGTGCCAGCTCGGGACAGGGTTCAACCGGGGAGCTGTTTTTT,CASSGQGSTGELFF
TRBJ2-3,NA,TRBV7-9,NA,TGTGCCAGCAGCTTAAACAGGGGAGGAACAGATACGCAGTATTTT,CASSLNRGGTDTQYF
TRBJ1-5,few,TRBV18,TRBD1,TGTGCCAGCTCATCACTTCCTTCTTCCACAGGGGTTCAGCCCCAGCATTTT,CASSSLPSSTGVQPQHF
TRBJ1-1,few,TRBV9,NA,TGTGCCAGCAGCCCCACCAGTAGGCAGCTGAACACTGAAGCTTTCTTT,CASSPTSRQLNTEAFF
TRBJ1-1,few,TRBV10-1,NA,TGCGCCAGCAGTGAGTCGCCGGTTTCGGGTGGAGGGAGGAACACTGAAGCTTTCTTT,CASSESPVSGGGRNTEAFF
TRBJ1-1,once,TRBV10-3,NA,TGTGCCATCAATCCGGGCCCGAACACTGAAGCTTTCTTT,CAINPGPNTEAFF
TRBJ1-1,NA,TRBV5-5,NA,TGTGCCAGCAGCTTGGGGCCTCGACAGAGGTTTACTGAAGCTTTCTTT,CASSLGPRQRFTEAFF
TRBJ2-7,NA,TRBV6-6,NA,TGTGCCAGCAGCCCTCCGGGACGATACGAGCAGTACTTC,CASSPPGRYEQYF
TRBJ2-1,NA,TRBV27,TRBD1,TGTGCCAGCAGCTCCCCTGGACAGGCCTACTACAATGAGCAGTTCTTC,CASSSPGQAYYNEQFF
TRBJ2-3,NA,TRBV14,NA,TGTGCCAGCAGCCTAAGACAACTGAGCACAGATACGCAGTATTTT,CASSLRQLSTDTQYF
TRBJ2-1,NA,TRBV19,NA,TGTGCCAGTAGTACCCCCTTGGGAAAAGTCTACAATGAGCAGTTCTTC,CASSTPLGKVYNEQFF
TRBJ1-3,NA,TRBV7-8,NA,TGTGCCAGCAGCTTAAGGCCGCCCTATCCTGGAAACACCATATATTTT,CASSLRPPYPGNTIYF
TRBJ2-1,NA,TRBV7-2,TRBD2,TGTGCCAGCAGCCCCCGCGCGGGGGGCCGCGAGCAGTTCTTC,CASSPRAGGREQFF
TRBJ2-3,NA,TRBV27,NA,TGTGCCACCCAAAACCCTCCTCAATCTTTT,CATQNPPQSF
TRBJ1-1,few,TRBV27,NA,TGTGCCAGCAGTTGGGGGGGCCCAGACACTGAAGCTTTCTTT,CASSWGGPDTEAFF
TRBJ1-2,few,TRBV6-1,NA,TGTGCCAGCAGTGAAGCGCCGGGAAGGGCTGGCTACACCTTC,CASSEAPGRAGYTF
TRBJ1-3,NA,TRBV15,NA,TGTGCCACCAGCTCAGTAAGGGCATCTGGAAACACCATATATTTT,CATSSVRASGNTIYF
TRBJ2-3,NA,TRBV9,NA,TGTGCCAGCAGCGTAGGAGGGGGAGCAGGGGACCCTCGGCGCACAGATACGCAGTATTTT,CASSVGGGAGDPRRTDTQYF
TRBJ2-5,few,TRBV7-2,NA,TGTGCCAGCGGGGCAGGGGGTAGCGGGGAGACCCAGTACTTC,CASGAGGSGETQYF
TRBJ2-7,few,TRBV6-5,NA,TGTGCCAGCAGTATTGGGGGGGCGGCCTCCTACGAGCAGTACTTC,CASSIGGAASYEQYF
TRBJ2-1,NA,TRBV11-2,TRBD1,TGTGCCAGCAGCGAACTCGGACAGGGGGCAGGTGAGCAGTTCTTC,CASSELGQGAGEQFF
TRBJ1-2,NA,TRBV7-9,NA,TGTGCCAGCAGCTTCCGCGATGGGGGTGGCTACACCTTC,CASSFRDGGGYTF
TRBJ2-1,NA,TRBV7-2,TRBD2,TGTGCCAGCAGCTTAGTGGTTTCCGGGAGGGCCGGAAATGAGCAGTTCTTC,CASSLVVSGRAGNEQFF
TRBJ1-1,few,TRBV28,NA,TGTGCCAGCAGAGCAGGGGAAACTGAAGCTTTCTTT,CASRAGETEAFF
TRBJ1-2,NA,TRBV28,NA,TGTGCCAGCAGTTCTCTCCCGGGGTCGGGCTATGGCTACACCTTC,CASSSLPGSGYGYTF
TRBJ2-2,NA,TRBV7-8,TRBD2,TGTGCCAGCAGCGCCTCTAGCGGGAGTATGTGGACCGGGGAGCTGTTTTTT,CASSASSGSMWTGELFF
TRBJ2-2,NA,TRBV6-6,NA,TGTGCCAGCAGTTACGATAGTGGCACCGGGGAGCTGTTTTTT,CASSYDSGTGELFF